These 19 T cell receptor beta chains came from one sample sequenced in a study of sequential checkpoint blockade in melanoma (dated by TCRdb to between 2017 and 2020). Libraries were prepared through the immunoSEQ multiplex PCR assay. This immuneACCESS table, as held by TCRdb, lists in-frame sequences with V and J called but not all clones. Of the missing ones, under half trace to an unresolved V gene in checked studies; the others have no known cause. The sample table records tens of thousands of clones; 80% to 85% of these occur just once. The top ten hold roughly 27% of the sample. The sample's treatment or condition label is to be understood as: randomized to nivolumab then ipilimumab (arm A) or the reverse (arm B). The sample was CD8+ T cells sorted from blood (inferred from file names), taken from a patient given nivolumab and ipilimumab in sequence. These receptors all stem from a human donor with melanoma.

The chain has TRBV27 and TRBJ1-2; D perhaps matches TRBD1 (6 bases). Trimming removed 6 bases from V and 5 bases from J, with 13 bases in between. The CDR3 consists of 13 residues. The germline V gene encodes CDR1 MNHEY and CDR2 SMNVEV (reference sequence). CDR3 coding DNA: TGTGCCAGCAGCTCTACACAGGGTTATGGCTACACCTTC. Translating gives CASSSTQGYGYTF.

The chain employs TRBV19 and TRBJ1-1, with TRBD1 as a possible D gene (6 bases). V was trimmed by 3 bases and J by 0 bases, leaving 14 bases between them. The CDR3 totals 16 residues. Germline lookup yields CDR1 LNHDA and CDR2 SQIVND (reference sequence). The CDR3 nucleotides read TGTGCCAGTAGTATCTTGGACAGAGCTATGAACACTGAAGCTTTCTTT. Translation: CASSILDRAMNTEAFF.

V is TRBV2 and J is TRBJ2-2, with D tentatively TRBD2 (6 bases). V lost 4 bases and J lost 5, with 20 bases in between. Germline CDR1 reads SNHLY; CDR2 reads FYNNEI. The CDR3 contains 17 residues. The CDR3 sequence is CASSVLGSLRGTGELFF. CDR3 DNA: TGTGCCAGCAGTGTGTTAGGGAGTTTACGGGGGACCGGGGAGCTGTTTTTT.

V is TRBV7-6 and J is TRBJ2-5, with TRBD2 matching 8 bases. The CDR3 has 15 amino acids. Per the germline V gene, CDR1 is SGHVS and CDR2 is FNYEAQ. Unmatched junction bases numbered 7, after V lost 3 bases and J lost 4 bases. The CDR3 sequence is CASSFTGAGVETQYF. The CDR3 bases are TGTGCCAGCAGCTTTACGGGAGCGGGGGTAGAGACCCAGTACTTC.

The CDR3 coding sequence is TGTGCCAGCAGTGAAGAACAGGCCTCTGGGACCGGGGAGCTGTTTTTT. Amino acid sequence: CASSEEQASGTGELFF. The rearrangement uses TRBV2 and TRBJ2-2; TRBD1 is a possible D gene (5 bases). V lost 1 base and J 5 bases, leaving 14 bases between the germline ends. CDR1 is SNHLY, CDR2 FYNNEI, per germline. The CDR3 runs to 16 residues.

The chain combines TRBV6-1 with TRBJ2-2; D is undetermined. Trimming shortened V by 2 bases and J by 6 bases, and 7 bases separated the two germline ends. The CDR3 is 13 amino acids. CDR1 is MNHNS and CDR2 is SASEGT in the germline V gene. In nucleotides, the CDR3 is TGTGCCAGCAGTGAAATATACTCCGGGGAGCTGTTTTTT. Translating gives CASSEIYSGELFF.

This clone has just one count. The chain links TRBV6-1 to TRBJ1-5; possible D gene TRBD1, 5 bases. Germline CDR1 and CDR2: MNHNS and SASEGT. The CDR3 spans 15 residues. The V end lost 6 bases, the J end lost 1 base, and 13 bases lay between the germline ends. The CDR3 loop reads CASSKAGNSNQPQHF. The CDR3 nucleotides are TGTGCCAGCAGCAAGGCAGGGAACAGCAATCAGCCCCAGCATTTT.

The chain combines TRBV6-6 with TRBJ1-2; D is ambiguous. The CDR3 sequence is 13 residues long. Between the trimmed V and J ends, which lost 4 bases and 8 bases, there was a span of 14 bases. Germline-derived CDR1 and CDR2 are MNHNY and SVGAGI (reference sequence). In DNA form, the CDR3 reads TGTGCCAGCAGTTCCCCGAGAGGGAGCGGCTACACCTTC. It codes for CASSSPRGSGYTF.

The chain recombines TRBV18 with TRBJ2-5; 15 bases are a match to TRBD2. The CDR3 length is 18 residues. Trimming took 3 bases from V and 0 from J; bases not matched to a gene: 5. Germline CDR1 is KGHSH and CDR2 is LQKENI. CDR3 DNA: TGTGCCAGCTCACCCGGACTAGCGGGGGGGCAGTACCAAGAGACCCAGTACTTC. It codes for CASSPGLAGGQYQETQYF.

This clone was detected only a few times. DNA for the CDR3: TGTGCCAGCAGGGCAGGGACAGGGCTGTATGGCTACACCTTC. Translation gives CASRAGTGLYGYTF. The genes are TRBV28 and TRBJ1-2; 9 bases are a match to TRBD1. This CDR3 region has 14 residues. J lost 5 bases, V lost 6 bases, and 7 bases had no gene match. The V gene's germline CDR1 is MDHEN and CDR2 SYDVKM.

This clone qualifies as medium-sized (0.01 to 0.1%). Within the sample, other DNA sequences also encode this same CDR3. V and J are TRBV7-9 and TRBJ2-7, with 7 nucleotides matching TRBD1. CDR1 SEHNR and CDR2 FQNEAQ come from the germline V gene (reference sequence). The ends lost 4 bases at V and 7 bases at J; junction bases unmatched: 4. The CDR3 is 12 amino acids. DNA of the CDR3: TGTGCCAGCAGCTCACAGGGGCTAGAGCAGTACTTC. Its translation is CASSSQGLEQYF.

The chain uses TRBV7-9 and TRBJ2-7; unclear D gene. Germline V lookup: CDR1 SEHNR, CDR2 FQNEAQ (reference sequence). The CDR3 consists of 13 residues. V was clipped by 5 bases and J by 9 bases, with 17 bases between them. The CDR3 DNA reads as TGTGCCAGCAGCCTATCGAGCATCCTAAGGCAGTACTTC. Its translation: CASSLSSILRQYF.

This clone was recorded only once. The chain couples TRBV6-5 to TRBJ1-1, with a possible D match to TRBD1 (5 bases). CDR1 is MNHEY and CDR2 is SVGAGI in the germline V gene. The length of the CDR3 is 13 residues. Trimming took 6 bases from V and 8 from J, leaving 16 bases between them. CDR3 protein: CASSQGFPLEAFF. The CDR3 DNA reads TGTGCCAGCAGCCAGGGATTCCCGTTAGAAGCTTTCTTT.

This clone occurred a few times. The chain is built from TRBV6-4 and TRBJ2-5, with 8 bases aligning to TRBD1. The J call is doubtful: the DNA matches TRBJ2-7 better. CDR3 size: 20 residues. Germline CDR1 is MRHNA and CDR2 is SNTAGT. CDR3 in DNA: TGTGCCAGCAGTGACTTGGTTTGGAGCCGCCGGACAGGGTCCTCCTACGAGCAGTACTTC. It is translated as CASSDLVWSRRTGSSYEQYF.

This clone has only one observation. The genes are TRBV4-3 and TRBJ2-2; 9 bases match TRBD2. Per the germline V gene, CDR1 is LGHNA and CDR2 is YSLEER. The CDR3 is 16 amino acids. V lost 4 bases and J lost 0; bases outside the gene matches: 3. CDR3 in DNA: TGCGCCAGCAGCCCCTGGACTAGCGCGAACACCGGGGAGCTGTTTTTT. This sequence encodes CASSPWTSANTGELFF.

The sample holds a few counts of this clone. The chain carries TRBV5-6 and TRBJ1-4, with 8 bases fitting TRBD1. The CDR3 is 13 residues long. V lost 5 bases to trimming and J lost 11 bases; unmatched junction nucleotides: 8. Germline V lookup: CDR1 SGHDT, CDR2 YYEEEE. The DNA of the CDR3 is TGTGCCAGCAGTTTCGGGACAGGAGTTAAACTGTTTTTT. Its translation is CASSFGTGVKLFF.

V usage is TRBV27 and J usage is TRBJ2-2, with 9 bases matching TRBD2. V was pared by 2 bases and J by 5 bases, with 3 bases of the junction left unmatched. Germline V gene data show CDR1 as MNHEY and CDR2 as SMNVEV (reference sequence). The CDR3 spans 15 residues. In DNA form, the CDR3 reads TGTGCCAGCAGTTTAGCGGGAGGGCCTACCGGGGAGCTGTTTTTT. Translating gives CASSLAGGPTGELFF.

The V and J genes are TRBV6-1 and TRBJ1-6; tentative D call: TRBD1 (6 bases). Germline CDR1 reads MNHNS; CDR2 reads SASEGT. V lost 7 bases, J lost 5 bases, and 12 bases lay in between. The CDR3 is made up of 14 amino acids. In DNA form, the CDR3 reads TGTGCCAGCAAAGGGACAACCGATAATTCACCCCTCCACTTT. It codes for CASKGTTDNSPLHF.

This clone was counted only a few times. The rearrangement joins TRBV10-3 to TRBJ2-7; tentatively, D is TRBD2 (6 bases). The CDR3 is made up of 16 amino acids. Trimming cost V 3 bases and J 2 bases, with 17 bases left between them. Per germline, CDR1 ENHRY and CDR2 SYGVKD. The CDR3 DNA follows: TGTGCCATCAGTGAAAAGACACTAGCAGCTACCTACGAGCAGTACTTC. It codes for CAISEKTLAATYEQYF.